This TCR beta chain was identified in a study of shared clonotypes between healthy human individuals. The germline gives CDR1 SGDLS, CDR2 YYNGEE. This CDR3 region has 16 residues. V shed 2 bases, J shed 1 base, and the junction held 5 bases outside the gene matches. Profiled with immunoSEQ multiplex PCR; TCRdb holds only in-frame clones, not every one. The sample holds about 1.5 million clones, roughly 96% seen once. The TCR originated in a man aged 25-45 years in good health. Source material: naive CD4+ T cells sorted from blood. This sample's subset: CD45RA+ positively selected. The gene calls are TRBV9 and TRBJ2-1, with 8 bases fitting TRBD2. CDR3 DNA: TGTGCCAGCAGCGTCCTAGCGGGCTCATCCTACAATGAGCAGTTCTTC. This codes for CASSVLAGSSYNEQFF. Filled out from reference TRBV9 and TRBJ2-1, the complete variable domain reads DSGVTQTPKHLITATGQRVTLRCSPRSGDLSVYWYQQSLDQGLQFLIQYYNGEERAKGNILERFSAQQFPDLHSELNLSSLELGDSALYFCASSVLAGSSYNEQFFGPGTRLTVL.